This record concerns one TCR beta chain sequence. This clonotype was observed many times. This receptor's antigen is unknown. Base quality data are lacking; no much larger clone is found one base away. The sample is drawn from a study of response to subunit inactivated influenza vaccine (dated by TCRdb to 2017 to 2018). For the study in its entirety: To follow how T cells responded to a trivalent subunit inactivated influenza vaccine, the researchers relied on deep quantitative profiling of the T cell receptor repertoire.

The library was made by RT-PCR. This sample was sequenced with an Illumina HiSeq 2500. TCRdb passed the public sequencing reads through fastp at Q25 and MiXCR, retaining productive beta sequences. Each CDR3 protein appears once, grouped with its most common genes and DNA. Across this sample there are 500,000 or so distinct CDR3 sequences, with 15% to 20% seen only once. Roughly 3.1% of the sample is held by the ten biggest clonotypes. Sequences SGHTS (CDR1) and YDEGEE (CDR2) are obtained from the germline V gene. Trimming at the junction amounts to 0 bases on V and 0 bases on J, and the germline ends lie 10 bases apart. Measured from the cysteine to the phenylalanine, the CDR3 is 16 residues long. The only DNA kept is the CDR3, 48 bases in frame from the first base. Overall study outcomes, separate from this receptor: The authors suggested that each seasonal influenza vaccination may recruit only a limited number of new T cells.

The sample consisted of CD4+ T cells sorted from PBMCs, taken about 23 months after vaccination. The receptor comes from a man between 50 and 70 years old who received an inactivated influenza vaccine. Donor details come from another sample of the same person, matched by shared clones. Recombination linked TRBV5-8 to TRBJ1-3, with the D gene too uncertain to name. The nucleotides are TGTGCCAGCAGCTTGGGTAGGGTGTTCTCTGGAAACACCATATATTTT. This sequence encodes CASSLGRVFSGNTIYF.